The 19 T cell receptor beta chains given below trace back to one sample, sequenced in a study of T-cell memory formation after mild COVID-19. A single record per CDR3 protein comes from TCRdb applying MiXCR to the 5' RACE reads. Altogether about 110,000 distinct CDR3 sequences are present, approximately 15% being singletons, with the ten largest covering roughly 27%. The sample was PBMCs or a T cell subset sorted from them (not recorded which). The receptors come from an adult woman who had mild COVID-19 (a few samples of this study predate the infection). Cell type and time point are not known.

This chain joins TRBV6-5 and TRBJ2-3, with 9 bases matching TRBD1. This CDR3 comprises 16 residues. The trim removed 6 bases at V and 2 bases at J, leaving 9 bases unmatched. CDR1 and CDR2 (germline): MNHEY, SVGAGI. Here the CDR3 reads CASRPWGTGNTDTQYF. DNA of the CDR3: TGTGCCAGCAGGCCCTGGGGGACAGGGAACACAGATACGCAGTATTTT.

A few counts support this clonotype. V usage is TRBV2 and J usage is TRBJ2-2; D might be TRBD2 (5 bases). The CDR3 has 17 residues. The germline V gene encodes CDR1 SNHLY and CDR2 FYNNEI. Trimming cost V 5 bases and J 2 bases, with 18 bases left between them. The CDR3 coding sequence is TGTGCCAGCAGTCCGCGGGCAAAGGGCCTTAACACCGGGGAGCTGTTTTTT. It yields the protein CASSPRAKGLNTGELFF.

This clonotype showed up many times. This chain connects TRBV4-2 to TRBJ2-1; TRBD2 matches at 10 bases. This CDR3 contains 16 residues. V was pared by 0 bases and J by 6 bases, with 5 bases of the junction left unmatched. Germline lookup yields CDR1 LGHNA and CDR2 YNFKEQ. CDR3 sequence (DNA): TGTGCCAGCAGCCAAGATATAACTAGCGGGGCCAATGAGCAGTTCTTC. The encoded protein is CASSQDITSGANEQFF.

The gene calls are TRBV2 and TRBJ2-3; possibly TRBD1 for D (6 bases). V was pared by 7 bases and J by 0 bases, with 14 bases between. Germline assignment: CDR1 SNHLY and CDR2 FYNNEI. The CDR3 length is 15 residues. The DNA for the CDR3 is TGTGCCAGCAATCTGGGGACATCTAGCACAGATACGCAGTATTTT. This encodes CASNLGTSSTDTQYF. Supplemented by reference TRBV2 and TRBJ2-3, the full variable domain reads EPEVTQTPSHQVTQMGQEVILRCVPISNHLYFYWYRQILGQKVEFLVSFYNNEISEKSEIFDDQFSVERPDGSNFTLKIRSTKLEDSAMYFCASNLGTSSTDTQYFGPGTRLTVL.

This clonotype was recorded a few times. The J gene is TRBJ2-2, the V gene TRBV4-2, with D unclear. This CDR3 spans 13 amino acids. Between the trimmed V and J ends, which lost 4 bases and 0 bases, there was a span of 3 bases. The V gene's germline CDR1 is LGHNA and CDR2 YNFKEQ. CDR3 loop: CASSPANTGELFF. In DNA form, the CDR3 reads TGTGCCAGCAGCCCTGCGAACACCGGGGAGCTGTTTTTT.

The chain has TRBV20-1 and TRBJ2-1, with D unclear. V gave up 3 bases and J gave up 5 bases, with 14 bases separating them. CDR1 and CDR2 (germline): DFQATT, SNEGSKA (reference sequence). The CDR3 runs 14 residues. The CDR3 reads CSASPAELDNEQFF. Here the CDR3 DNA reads TGCAGTGCTAGTCCCGCAGAACTTGACAATGAGCAGTTCTTC.

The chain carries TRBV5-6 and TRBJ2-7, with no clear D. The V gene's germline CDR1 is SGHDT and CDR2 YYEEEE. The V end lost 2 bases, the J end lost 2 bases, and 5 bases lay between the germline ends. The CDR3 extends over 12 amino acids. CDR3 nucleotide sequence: TGTGCCAGCAGCTTCGACCCCTACGAGCAGTACTTC. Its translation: CASSFDPYEQYF.

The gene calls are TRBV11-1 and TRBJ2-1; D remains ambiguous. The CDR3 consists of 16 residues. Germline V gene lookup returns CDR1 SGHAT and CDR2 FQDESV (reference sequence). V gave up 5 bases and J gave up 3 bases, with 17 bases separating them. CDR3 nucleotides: TGTGCCAGCAGCACGGACCGGACCGCTATCTACAATGAGCAGTTCTTC. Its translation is CASSTDRTAIYNEQFF. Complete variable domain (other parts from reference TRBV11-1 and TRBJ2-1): EAEVAQSPRYKITEKSQAVAFWCDPISGHATLYWYRQILGQGPELLVQFQDESVVDDSQLPKDRFSAERLKGVDSTLKIQPAELGDSAMYLCASSTDRTAIYNEQFFGPGTRLTVL.

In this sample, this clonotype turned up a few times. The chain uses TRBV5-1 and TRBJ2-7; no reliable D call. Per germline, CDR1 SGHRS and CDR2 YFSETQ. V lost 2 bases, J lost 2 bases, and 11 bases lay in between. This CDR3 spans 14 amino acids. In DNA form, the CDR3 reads TGCGCCAGCAGCTTTGTCTCCGGCACCTACGAGCAGTACTTC. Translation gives CASSFVSGTYEQYF.

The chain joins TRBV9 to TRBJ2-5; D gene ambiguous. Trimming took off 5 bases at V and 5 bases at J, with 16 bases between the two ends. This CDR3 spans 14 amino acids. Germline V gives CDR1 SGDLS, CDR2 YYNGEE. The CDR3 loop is CASRAQGEDETQYF. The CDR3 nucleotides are TGTGCCAGCAGAGCCCAAGGAGAGGATGAGACCCAGTACTTC.

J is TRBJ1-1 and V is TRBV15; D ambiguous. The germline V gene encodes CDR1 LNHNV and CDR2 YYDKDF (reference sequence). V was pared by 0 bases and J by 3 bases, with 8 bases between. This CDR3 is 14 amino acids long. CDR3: CATSREAGYTEAFF. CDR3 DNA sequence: TGTGCCACCAGCAGAGAGGCAGGCTACACTGAAGCTTTCTTT.

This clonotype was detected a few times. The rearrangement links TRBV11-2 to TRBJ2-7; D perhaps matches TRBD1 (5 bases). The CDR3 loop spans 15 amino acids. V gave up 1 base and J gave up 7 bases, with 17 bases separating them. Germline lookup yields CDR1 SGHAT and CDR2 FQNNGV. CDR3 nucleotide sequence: TGTGCCAGCAGCTTAGCCTGGGGCAGCCTACGGGAGCAGTACTTC. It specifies CASSLAWGSLREQYF.

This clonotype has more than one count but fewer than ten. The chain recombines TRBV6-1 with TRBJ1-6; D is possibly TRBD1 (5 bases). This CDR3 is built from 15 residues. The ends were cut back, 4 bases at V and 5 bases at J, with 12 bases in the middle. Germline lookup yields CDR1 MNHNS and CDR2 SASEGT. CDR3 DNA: TGTGCCAGCAGTGCGGGGACGGCTGATAATTCACCCCTCCACTTT. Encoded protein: CASSAGTADNSPLHF.

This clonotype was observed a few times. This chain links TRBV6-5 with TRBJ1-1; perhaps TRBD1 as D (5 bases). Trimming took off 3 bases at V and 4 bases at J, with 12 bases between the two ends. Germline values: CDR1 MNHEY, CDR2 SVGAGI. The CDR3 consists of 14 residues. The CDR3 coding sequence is TGTGCCAGCAGTTATTCGGGGGTCGGCACTGAAGCTTTCTTT. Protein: CASSYSGVGTEAFF.

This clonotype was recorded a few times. CDR3 protein: CASSLQENYEQYF. DNA of the CDR3: TGTGCCAGCAGTCTCCAGGAGAACTACGAGCAGTACTTC. J is TRBJ2-7 and V is TRBV12-3 or TRBV12-4; the D is unclear. This CDR3 spans 13 amino acids. The V end was cut by 5 bases, the J end by 3 bases, with 11 bases between.

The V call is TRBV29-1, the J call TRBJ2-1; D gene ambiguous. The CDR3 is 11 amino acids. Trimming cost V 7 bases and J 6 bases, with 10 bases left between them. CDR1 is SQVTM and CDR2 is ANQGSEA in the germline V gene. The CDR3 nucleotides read TGCAGCGGGGCCAATGCCAATGAGCAGTTCTTC. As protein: CSGANANEQFF.

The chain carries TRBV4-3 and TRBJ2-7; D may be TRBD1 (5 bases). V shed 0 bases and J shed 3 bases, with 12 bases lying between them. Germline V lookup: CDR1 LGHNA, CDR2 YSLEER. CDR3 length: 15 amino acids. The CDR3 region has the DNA TGCGCCAGCAGCCAAGATGTGGGCCAGGGCTACGAGCAGTACTTC. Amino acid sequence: CASSQDVGQGYEQYF.

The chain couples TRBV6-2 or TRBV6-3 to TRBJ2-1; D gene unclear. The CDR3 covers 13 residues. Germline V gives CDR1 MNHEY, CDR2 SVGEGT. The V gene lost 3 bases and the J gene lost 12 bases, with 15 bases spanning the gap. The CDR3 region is CASSYTDFAWQFF. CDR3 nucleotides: TGTGCCAGCAGTTATACAGACTTCGCCTGGCAGTTCTTC.

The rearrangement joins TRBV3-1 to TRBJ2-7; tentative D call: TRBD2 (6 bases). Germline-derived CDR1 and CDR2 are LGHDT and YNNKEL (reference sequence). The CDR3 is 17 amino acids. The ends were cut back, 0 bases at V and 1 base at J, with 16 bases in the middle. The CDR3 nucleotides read TGTGCCAGCAGCCAAGATGTACGGAGGGAATATTCCTACGAGCAGTACTTC. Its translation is CASSQDVRREYSYEQYF.